The 14 T cell receptor beta chains below come from one sample, sequenced in a study of T cell responses to AZD1222 COVID-19 vaccine. Profiled with immunoSEQ multiplex PCR; TCRdb holds only in-frame clones, not every one. Among about 120,000 clones listed, roughly 93% were seen once. The material was peripheral blood, obtained on day 0 of AZD1222 vaccination. The source of these receptors is an adult in good health.

The chain recombines TRBV15 with TRBJ1-2, with D perhaps TRBD1 (6 bases). CDR1 and CDR2 (germline): LNHNV, YYDKDF (reference sequence). CDR3 length equals 14 residues. V was trimmed by 1 base and J by 6 bases, leaving 12 bases between them. CDR3 sequence: CATSRALRDNGYTF. CDR3 sequence (DNA): TGTGCCACCAGCAGAGCTCTCCGGGACAATGGCTACACCTTC.

The rearrangement uses TRBV3-1 (or the pseudogene TRBV3-2) and TRBJ1-4; no firm D call. Trimming removed 1 base from V and 6 bases from J, with 12 bases in between. Germline assignment: CDR1 LGHDT and CDR2 YNNKEL (reference sequence). This CDR3 region has 15 residues. The CDR3 DNA reads TGTGCCAGCAGCCAAGGTTCCGGGAGTCATGAAAAACTGTTTTTT. As protein: CASSQGSGSHEKLFF.

V is TRBV7-9 and J is TRBJ1-2; weak D call: TRBD1 (6 bases). Trimming removed 5 bases at V and 4 bases at J, with 8 bases between. This CDR3 contains 12 residues. Germline-derived CDR1 and CDR2 are SEHNR and FQNEAQ (reference sequence). The CDR3 sequence: CASSMDSYGYTF. CDR3 in DNA: TGTGCCAGCAGCATGGACAGCTATGGCTACACCTTC.

The CDR3 coding sequence is TGCGCCAGCAGCTTGGTACCGGAACCCTACGAGCAGTACTTC. Protein: CASSLVPEPYEQYF. The chain uses TRBV5-1 and TRBJ2-7; the D is unclear. From germline, CDR1 is SGHRS and CDR2 YFSETQ. This CDR3 spans 14 amino acids. Between the trimmed V and J ends, which lost 0 bases and 2 bases, there was a span of 9 bases.

V is TRBV30 and J is TRBJ1-2, with 7 bases aligning to TRBD1. V shed 4 bases, J shed 4 bases, and the junction held 6 bases outside the gene matches. The V gene's germline CDR1 is GTSNPN and CDR2 SVGIG (reference sequence). This CDR3 is built from 13 residues. The CDR3 bases are TGTGCCTGGACTTACGGGACAGCCTATGGCTACACCTTC. Translation: CAWTYGTAYGYTF.

The chain joins TRBV28 to TRBJ1-1, with D possibly matching TRBD1 (6 bases). Trimming took 6 bases from V and 5 from J, leaving 16 bases between them. The CDR3 length is 14 residues. Germline V gene data show CDR1 as MDHEN and CDR2 as SYDVKM. CDR3 nucleotide sequence: TGTGCCAGCAGGGACGGGGGGGCGCGTACTGAAGCTTTCTTT. It encodes CASRDGGARTEAFF.

This clone came up a few times. The chain carries TRBV30 and TRBJ1-2; 7 nucleotides agree with TRBD1. Per the germline V gene, CDR1 is GTSNPN and CDR2 is SVGIG (reference sequence). With 3 bases clipped from V and 3 bases from J, the junction kept 4 bases outside the gene matches. The CDR3 extends over 13 amino acids. DNA for the CDR3: TGTGCCTGGAGAGGGGGCGAGGACTATGGCTACACCTTC. Its protein product is CAWRGGEDYGYTF.

This chain connects TRBV30 to TRBJ2-2; 10 bases align to TRBD2. The ends lost 4 bases at V and 2 bases at J; junction bases unmatched: 4. The CDR3 loop spans 15 amino acids. Germline lookup yields CDR1 GTSNPN and CDR2 SVGIG (reference sequence). The CDR3 DNA reads TGTGCCTGGACTAGCGGGAGAGATAACACCGGGGAGCTGTTTTTT. Protein: CAWTSGRDNTGELFF.

The genes are TRBV18 and TRBJ2-1; no clear D. Germline CDR1 reads KGHSH; CDR2 reads LQKENI. The CDR3 length is 15 residues. V shed 5 bases and J shed 0 bases, with 11 bases lying between them. CDR3 coding DNA: TGTGCCAGCTCAAACGACCAGAGCTCCTACAATGAGCAGTTCTTC. Amino acids: CASSNDQSSYNEQFF.

This chain connects TRBV28 to TRBJ1-3; no reliable D call. This CDR3 has 16 residues. Germline CDR1 is MDHEN and CDR2 is SYDVKM. Trimming pared 6 bases from V and 0 bases from J, leaving 15 bases between. The CDR3 coding sequence is TGTGCCAGCAGAGAGTTACCGGGGTCCTCTGGAAACACCATATATTTT. Translated, it gives CASRELPGSSGNTIYF.

The V gene is TRBV9, the J gene TRBJ1-2; 10 bases are a match to TRBD1. The CDR3 is made up of 15 amino acids. V trimming: 3 bases; J trimming: 5 bases; junction bases outside the gene matches: 7. Looked up from germline, CDR1 is SGDLS and CDR2 is YYNGEE. DNA of the CDR3: TGTGCCAGCAGCGCCGGGACAGGGGCCGGGTATGGCTACACCTTC. Encoded protein: CASSAGTGAGYGYTF.

The chain has TRBV30 and TRBJ1-6, with a weak D call TRBD1 (6 bases). The germline CDR1 and CDR2 sequences are GTSNPN and SVGIG (reference sequence). The CDR3 runs to 15 residues. V was pared by 0 bases and J by 9 bases, with 15 bases between. This CDR3 reads CAWSVRTVTSSPLHF. In DNA form, the CDR3 reads TGTGCCTGGAGTGTACGGACAGTTACTTCTTCACCCCTCCACTTT. Full variable domain (remainder filled in from reference TRBV30 and TRBJ1-6): SQTIHQWPATLVQPVGSPLSLECTVEGTSNPNLYWYRQAAGRGLQLLFYSVGIGQISSEVPQNLSASRPQDRQFILSSKKLLLSDSGFYLCAWSVRTVTSSPLHFGNGTRLTVT.

The chain couples TRBV28 to TRBJ2-3, with D maybe TRBD2 (6 bases). The CDR3 totals 15 residues. Trimming stripped 4 bases from V and 4 bases from J, with 15 bases between. The germline gives CDR1 MDHEN, CDR2 SYDVKM. In DNA form, the CDR3 reads TGTGCCAGCAGTTACCCACCCACGGGAGCAGATACGCAGTATTTT. Translating it yields CASSYPPTGADTQYF.

This clone was seen a single time. The chain recombines TRBV5-1 with TRBJ1-4; 7 bases align to TRBD1. Trimming cost V 3 bases and J 8 bases; bases outside gene matches: 10. The germline V gene has CDR1 SGHRS and CDR2 YFSETQ. The CDR3 is 15 residues long. The CDR3 coding sequence is TGCGCCAGCAGCTACGACAGGGCCCCCTGGGAAAAACTGTTTTTT. Protein: CASSYDRAPWEKLFF.